This TCR beta chain was found in a study of Graves' ophthalmopathy and Graves' hyperthyroidism listed by TCRdb under 2018. With regard to the full study: Hyperthyroidism was defined as stable when no progression to ophthalmopathy occurred within 18 months of follow-up. To tell Graves' ophthalmopathy apart from Graves' hyperthyroidism, and to predict which patients would progress to ophthalmopathy, the study relied on TCR beta repertoire signatures. In total, some 140 blood samples were TCR-sequenced: under 45 ophthalmopathy, some 80 hyperthyroidism and some 17 hyperthyroidism-to-ophthalmopathy patients. To explore V-J signatures distinguishing ophthalmopathy from hyperthyroidism, a discovery set of under 110 patients (about 43 ophthalmopathy, 55 to 60 stable hyperthyroidism) was enrolled. For independent validation, a separate cohort was made up of approximately 19 hyperthyroidism patients plus 17 patients who later progressed from hyperthyroidism to ophthalmopathy. In about six hyperthyroidism patients, the T-cell repertoire of thyroid tissue was compared with the T-cell repertoire of blood. Following sample collection, hyperthyroidism patients were given methimazole at a starting dose of 30 mg daily, and ophthalmopathy patients were given high-dose intravenous methylprednisolone.

From the germline V gene (reference sequence), CDR1 is DFQATT and CDR2 is SNEGSKA. Counted from cysteine to phenylalanine, this CDR3 has 14 amino acids. Just the 42-base CDR3 DNA is kept, in frame starting at base 1. V is cut by 3 bases and J by 5 bases, and the space between the germline ends is 16 bases. Patients with hyperthyroidism were aged 18 to 65 years, had been newly diagnosed, and had a disease duration of less than 2 months. Patients with other autoimmune diseases, uncontrolled infections, pregnancy or lactation were excluded. Clinical symptoms, serum thyroxine, TRAb, thyroid ultrasound and orbital computed tomography were used for diagnosis. Trizol reagent was used to extract the total RNA, and its quality was then checked on an Agilent 2100 Bioanalyzer. Results the study describes overall, beyond this receptor: In validation, the model predicted ophthalmopathy progression with 70.59% sensitivity and around 72% specificity; approximately 12 predicted patients were CT-confirmed with GO in a median of roughly 6.8 months. Among expanded thyroid clonotypes with frequency above 0.001, most also showed up in blood, which suggests that blood repertoires may reflect the thyroid immune response. In cross-validation, the 13-signature model distinguished ophthalmopathy from stable hyperthyroidism with about 87% sensitivity and almost 83% specificity, and in the test set the corresponding values were 80% and 75%. No statistical method was used to predetermine the sample size, and group allocation was not hidden from the investigators.

TCR beta CDR3 regions were amplified from RNA transcripts for repertoire sequencing. HTBI primers and the Qiagen OneStep RT-PCR kit were used in a first-round RT-PCR, which was followed by a second-round multiplex PCR, size selection and purification. Libraries were sequenced on an Illumina HiSeq2000 using paired-end 100 bp reads. As for the original processing: SOAPnuke was used to process the reads, removing any read that contained adapters or uncalled bases, had a mean Phred below 15, or lacked an exact match to the constant primer or identifier. COPE v1.2.5 was used to merge high-quality paired reads. Each unique nucleotide sequence was treated as a clonotype, and MiTCR v1.1 was used to align the clonotypes to the IMGT TRB V, D and J references. Only V-J combinations with frequency above 0.0001 were analysed, covering about 99% of repertoires. A TCR clonal expansion and chaos score per V-J combination was defined as the ratio of F50 clonal expansion to chaos observed in the TCRdist matrix. Welch's t-statistics and random forest were used to reduce the features to 10 to 15 V-J combinations, which were then used as input to a naive Bayes classifier. Thyroid-blood repertoire similarity was quantified with the Morisita-Horn index. TCRdb reran the public reads through fastp at Q25 and MiXCR, keeping productive beta chains. Rows with one shared CDR3 protein collapse into an entry with the most common genes and DNA. For this entry, the V and J calls and clone size follow TCRdb and not the study's own pipeline. Across this sample there are roughly 600,000 distinct CDR3 sequences, with less than 45% seen only once. The ten top clones hold about 4% of the sample.

In regard to this clonotype: This clone's antigen is unknown. This sequence may be a read error, since a much larger clone differs from it by one base.

The chain links TRBV20-1 with TRBJ1-1; the D gene cannot be named for sure. The sequenced sample was peripheral blood or thyroid tissue (not recorded which). The clonotype was recovered from an adult man with Graves' hyperthyroidism. The CDR3 corresponds to CSARVGGERTEAFF. DNA sequence: TGCAGTGCTAGGGTCGGTGGGGAGAGGACTGAAGCTTTCTTT.